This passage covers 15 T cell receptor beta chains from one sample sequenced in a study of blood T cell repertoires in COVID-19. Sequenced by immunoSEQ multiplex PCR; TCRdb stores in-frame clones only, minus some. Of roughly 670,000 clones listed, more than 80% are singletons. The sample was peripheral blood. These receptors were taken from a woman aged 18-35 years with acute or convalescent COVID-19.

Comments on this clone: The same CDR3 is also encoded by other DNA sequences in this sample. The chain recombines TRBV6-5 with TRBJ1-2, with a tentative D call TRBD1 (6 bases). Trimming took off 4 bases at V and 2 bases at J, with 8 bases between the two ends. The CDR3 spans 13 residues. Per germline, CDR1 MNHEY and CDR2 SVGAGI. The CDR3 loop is CASSSTGNYGYTF. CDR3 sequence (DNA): TGTGCCAGCAGTTCTACAGGGAACTATGGCTACACCTTC.

The CDR3 DNA reads TGCGCCAGCAGCTTGGGGGACAGCCCCTACGAGCAGTACTTC. Amino acids: CASSLGDSPYEQYF. The chain joins TRBV5-1 to TRBJ2-7; TRBD1 matches at 7 bases. CDR3 length: 14 amino acids. The V and J ends lost 0 bases and 2 bases, in that order; junction bases with no gene match: 2. Germline V gene sequence: CDR1 SGHRS, CDR2 YFSETQ.

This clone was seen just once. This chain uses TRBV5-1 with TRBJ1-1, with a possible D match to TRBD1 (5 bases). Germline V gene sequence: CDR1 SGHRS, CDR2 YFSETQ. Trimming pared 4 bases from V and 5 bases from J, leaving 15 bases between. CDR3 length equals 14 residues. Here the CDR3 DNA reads TGCGCCAGCAGCGCTTCCGGGGGGGTAACTGAAGCTTTCTTT. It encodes CASSASGGVTEAFF.

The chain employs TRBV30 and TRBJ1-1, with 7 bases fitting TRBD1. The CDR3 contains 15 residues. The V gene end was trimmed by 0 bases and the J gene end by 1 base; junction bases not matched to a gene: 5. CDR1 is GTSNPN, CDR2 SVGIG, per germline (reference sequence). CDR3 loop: CAWSVRGRTNTEAFF. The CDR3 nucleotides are TGTGCCTGGAGTGTAAGGGGGCGGACGAACACTGAAGCTTTCTTT.

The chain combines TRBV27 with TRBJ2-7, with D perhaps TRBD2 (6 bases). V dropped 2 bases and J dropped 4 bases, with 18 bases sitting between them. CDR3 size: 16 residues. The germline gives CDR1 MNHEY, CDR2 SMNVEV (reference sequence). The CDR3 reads CASSLRWDSASYEQYF. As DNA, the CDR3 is TGTGCCAGCAGTTTACGATGGGACTCAGCGTCTTACGAGCAGTACTTC.

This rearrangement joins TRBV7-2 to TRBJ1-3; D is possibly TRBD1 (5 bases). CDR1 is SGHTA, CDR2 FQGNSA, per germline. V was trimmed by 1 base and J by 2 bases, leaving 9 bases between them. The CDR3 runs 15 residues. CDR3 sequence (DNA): TGTGCCAGCAGCTTAGACCACAGGACTGGAAACACCATATATTTT. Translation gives CASSLDHRTGNTIYF.

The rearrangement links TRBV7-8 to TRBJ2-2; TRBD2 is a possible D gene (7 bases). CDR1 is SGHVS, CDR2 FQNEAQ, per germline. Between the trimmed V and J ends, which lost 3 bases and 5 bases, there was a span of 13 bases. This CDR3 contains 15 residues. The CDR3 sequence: CASSLWGGGTGELFF. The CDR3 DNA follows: TGTGCCAGCAGCTTGTGGGGAGGGGGTACCGGGGAGCTGTTTTTT.

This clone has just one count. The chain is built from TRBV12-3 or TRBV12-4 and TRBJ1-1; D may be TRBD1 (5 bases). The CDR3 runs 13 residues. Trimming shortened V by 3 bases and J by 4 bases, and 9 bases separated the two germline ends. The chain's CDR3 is CASSFSQGTEAFF. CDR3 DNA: TGTGCCAGCAGTTTTAGTCAGGGCACTGAAGCTTTCTTT.

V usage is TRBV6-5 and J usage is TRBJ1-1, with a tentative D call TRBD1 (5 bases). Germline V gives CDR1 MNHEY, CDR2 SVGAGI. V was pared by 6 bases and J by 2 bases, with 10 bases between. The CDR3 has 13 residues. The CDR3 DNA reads TGTGCCAGCAGATTCGACAGCAACACTGAAGCTTTCTTT. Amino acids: CASRFDSNTEAFF.

The CDR3 DNA follows: TGTGCCAGCAGTTTACCGGGAGGAGGCTATGGCTACACCTTC. This translates into CASSLPGGGYGYTF. The chain carries TRBV28 and TRBJ1-2, with D hard to call. CDR3 size: 14 residues. Looked up from germline, CDR1 is MDHEN and CDR2 is SYDVKM. Trimming took 2 bases from V and 4 from J, leaving 11 bases between them.

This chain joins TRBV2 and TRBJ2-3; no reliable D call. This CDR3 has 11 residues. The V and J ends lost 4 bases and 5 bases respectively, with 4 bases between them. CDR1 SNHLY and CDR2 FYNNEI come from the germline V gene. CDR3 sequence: CASSVLDTQYF. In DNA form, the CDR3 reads TGTGCCAGCAGTGTATTAGATACGCAGTATTTT.

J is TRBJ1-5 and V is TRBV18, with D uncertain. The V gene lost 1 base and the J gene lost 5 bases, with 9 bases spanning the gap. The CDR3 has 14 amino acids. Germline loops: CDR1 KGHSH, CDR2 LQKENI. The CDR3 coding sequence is TGTGCCAGCTCACCACTTTCCGGAGATCAGCCCCAGCATTTT. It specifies CASSPLSGDQPQHF.

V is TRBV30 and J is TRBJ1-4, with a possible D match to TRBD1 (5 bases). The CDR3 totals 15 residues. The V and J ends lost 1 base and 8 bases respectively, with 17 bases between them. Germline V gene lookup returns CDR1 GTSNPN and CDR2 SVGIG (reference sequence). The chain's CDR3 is CAWSGSGRVGEKLFF. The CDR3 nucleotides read TGTGCCTGGAGTGGTAGTGGCAGGGTCGGGGAAAAACTGTTTTTT. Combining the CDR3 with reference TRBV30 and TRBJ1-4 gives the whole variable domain SQTIHQWPATLVQPVGSPLSLECTVEGTSNPNLYWYRQAAGRGLQLLFYSVGIGQISSEVPQNLSASRPQDRQFILSSKKLLLSDSGFYLCAWSGSGRVGEKLFFGSGTQLSVL.

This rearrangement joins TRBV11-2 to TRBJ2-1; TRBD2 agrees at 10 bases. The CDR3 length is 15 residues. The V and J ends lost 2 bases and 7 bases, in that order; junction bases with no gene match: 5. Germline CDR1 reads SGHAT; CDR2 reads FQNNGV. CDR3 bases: TGTGCCAGCAGCTTATTTACTAGCGGGACGAATGAGCAGTTCTTC. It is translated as CASSLFTSGTNEQFF.

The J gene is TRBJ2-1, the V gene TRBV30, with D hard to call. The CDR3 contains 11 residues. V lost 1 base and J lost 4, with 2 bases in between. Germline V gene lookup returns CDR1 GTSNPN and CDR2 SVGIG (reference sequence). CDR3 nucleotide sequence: TGTGCCTGGAGTGCATACAATGAGCAGTTCTTC. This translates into CAWSAYNEQFF.